A single sample is the source of the 32 T cell receptor beta chains below, sequenced in a study of T-cell reconstitution after alpha-beta-depleted transplantation in children. Library preparation (for TCRbeta) was performed with unique molecular identifiers. One entry per CDR3 protein, called by TCRdb with MiXCR from the PCR reads. This repertoire shows 450,000 to 500,000 distinct CDR3 sequences, roughly an eighth found once; its top ten account for 4.5% to 6%. The sequenced sample was PBMCs from the stem cell graft donor, obtained from the stem cell graft. The receptor source for this set is a human donor who donated a stem cell graft to a child with combined immunodeficiency.

This clonotype was detected many times. The rearrangement joins TRBV24-1 to TRBJ1-5; weak D call: TRBD1 (6 bases). V gave up 4 bases and J gave up 3 bases, with 9 bases separating them. Germline V CDR1 and CDR2: KGHDR, SFDVKD. This CDR3 comprises 14 residues. For the CDR3, the DNA is TGTGCCACCAGTGACCGGACAGACAATCAGCCCCAGCATTTT. Amino acid sequence: CATSDRTDNQPQHF.

The V call is TRBV29-1, the J call TRBJ2-1; 8 bases line up with TRBD2. Germline V CDR1 and CDR2: SQVTM, ANQGSEA. The CDR3 extends over 18 amino acids. Trimming at V came to 6 bases and at J to 0 bases, leaving 16 bases not matched to a gene. The CDR3 DNA follows: TGCAGCGTCAGGGGCCTAGGACTAGCCCGGTCCTCCTACAATGAGCAGTTCTTC. Translated: CSVRGLGLARSSYNEQFF.

This clonotype came up many times. The rearrangement links TRBV20-1 to TRBJ2-7; D uncertain. Trimming left V 6 bases short and J 2 bases short, with 11 bases between. Germline V gene data show CDR1 as DFQATT and CDR2 as SNEGSKA (reference sequence). CDR3 size: 12 residues. The CDR3 sequence: CSAPDGAYEQYF. The CDR3 coding sequence is TGCAGTGCCCCGGACGGAGCCTACGAGCAGTACTTC.

This clonotype turned up a few times. The J gene is TRBJ2-7, the V gene TRBV7-9; 8 bases align to TRBD2. CDR1 SEHNR and CDR2 FQNEAQ come from the germline V gene (reference sequence). This CDR3 has 14 amino acids. V was pared by 4 bases and J by 3 bases, with 5 bases of the junction left unmatched. As DNA, the CDR3 is TGTGCCAGCAGCTACTTAGCGGGACACTACGAGCAGTACTTC. It translates to CASSYLAGHYEQYF. The full variable domain, its missing parts supplied by reference TRBV7-9 and TRBJ2-7, is DTGVSQNPRHKITKRGQNVTFRCDPISEHNRLYWYRQTLGQGPEFLTYFQNEAQLEKSRLLSDRFSAERPKGSFSTLEIQRTEQGDSAMYLCASSYLAGHYEQYFGPGTRLTVT.

The chain has TRBV7-8 and TRBJ1-5; maybe TRBD1 (6 bases). V was trimmed by 5 bases and J by 7 bases, leaving 21 bases between them. CDR1 is SGHVS and CDR2 is FQNEAQ in the germline V gene. The CDR3 is 16 amino acids. The CDR3 sequence: CASSPEGWGGRQPQHF. DNA for the CDR3: TGTGCCAGCAGCCCGGAAGGGTGGGGGGGCCGGCAGCCCCAGCATTTT.

The table lists this clonotype with many counts. CDR3 nucleotides: TGCAGTGCTAGAATCGCGGGGGAATACGAGCAGTACTTC. It encodes CSARIAGEYEQYF. The rearrangement uses TRBV20-1 and TRBJ2-7; TRBD2 matches 7 bases. The CDR3 is 13 residues long. CDR1 and CDR2 (germline): DFQATT, SNEGSKA (reference sequence). Trimming removed 2 bases from V and 4 bases from J; junction bases left unmatched: 5.

V and J are TRBV4-3 and TRBJ2-7; 8 positions match TRBD1. The CDR3 covers 16 residues. The germline V gene encodes CDR1 LGHNA and CDR2 YSLEER. The V segment lost 0 bases and the J segment 4 bases; nucleotides outside the gene matches: 8. This CDR3 is CASSQESQGAPYEQYF. In nucleotides, the CDR3 is TGCGCCAGCAGCCAAGAATCGCAGGGGGCCCCTTACGAGCAGTACTTC.

This clonotype was seen ten or more times. The rearrangement joins TRBV5-1 to TRBJ1-1; perhaps TRBD1 as D (5 bases). V shed 2 bases and J shed 11 bases, with 16 bases lying between them. CDR3 length equals 13 residues. From germline, CDR1 is SGHRS and CDR2 YFSETQ. This chain's CDR3 is CASSLDSPYPAFF. CDR3 DNA sequence: TGCGCCAGCAGCTTAGACAGTCCTTATCCCGCTTTCTTT. Full variable domain (missing parts from reference TRBV5-1 and TRBJ1-1): KAGVTQTPRYLIKTRGQQVTLSCSPISGHRSVSWYQQTPGQGLQFLFEYFSETQRNKGNFPGRFSGRQFSNSRSEMNVSTLELGDSALYLCASSLDSPYPAFFGQGTRLTVV.

The chain combines TRBV7-9 with TRBJ1-1, with D tentatively TRBD1 (6 bases). V gave up 5 bases and J gave up 0 bases, with 13 bases separating them. Germline V CDR1 and CDR2: SEHNR, FQNEAQ (reference sequence). CDR3 length: 15 residues. CDR3: CASSPGTLMNTEAFF. The CDR3 nucleotides are TGTGCCAGCAGCCCAGGGACACTAATGAACACTGAAGCTTTCTTT.

A few counts support this clonotype. The chain couples TRBV18 to TRBJ2-5, with 8 bases aligning to TRBD1. CDR3 length equals 15 residues. J gave up 0 bases and V 5 bases, and 5 bases lay outside the gene matches. Germline CDR1 KGHSH, CDR2 LQKENI. For the CDR3, the DNA is TGTGCCAGCTCATCCAGGGGGCTTAACCAAGAGACCCAGTACTTC. Its protein product is CASSSRGLNQETQYF.

This clonotype was seen a few times. The genes are TRBV18 and TRBJ2-7, with D perhaps matching TRBD1 (5 bases). CDR3 length equals 14 residues. Germline assignment: CDR1 KGHSH and CDR2 LQKENI. The germline V and J ends were trimmed by 2 bases and 4 bases, with 12 bases remaining between them. The CDR3 DNA reads as TGTGCCAGCTCACCAAGGCAGGGCCTATACGAGCAGTACTTC. Protein: CASSPRQGLYEQYF.

This clonotype was recorded many times. The V call is TRBV2, the J call TRBJ2-1; unclear D gene. Germline CDR1 and CDR2: SNHLY and FYNNEI. This CDR3 is 16 amino acids long. Deletions cut 6 bases from V and 0 bases from J, with 15 bases between. Written as DNA, the CDR3 is TGTGCCAGCAGCGGAACGTCCAGACACTCCTACAATGAGCAGTTCTTC. Amino acid sequence: CASSGTSRHSYNEQFF.

The V and J genes are TRBV4-1 and TRBJ2-5; the match to TRBD2 covers 14 bases. The junction had 12 bases not matched to a gene; V was cut back by 5 bases and J by 4 bases. Per germline, CDR1 MGHRA and CDR2 YSYEKL. The CDR3 has 18 amino acids. CDR3 protein: CASSGSRGLAGALETQYF. CDR3 coding DNA: TGCGCCAGCAGCGGGTCCCGGGGACTAGCGGGAGCCCTAGAGACCCAGTACTTC.

The V and J genes are TRBV6-5 and TRBJ2-3, with D possibly being TRBD2 (6 bases). The V end lost 7 bases, the J end lost 9 bases, and 14 bases lay between the germline ends. The CDR3 sequence is 12 residues long. Germline values: CDR1 MNHEY, CDR2 SVGAGI. CDR3 amino acids: CASNAGGATQYF. In nucleotides, the CDR3 is TGTGCCAGCAACGCCGGCGGGGCAACGCAGTATTTT.

The chain recombines TRBV12-3 or TRBV12-4 with TRBJ2-6; either TRBD1 or TRBD2 may fit D (5 bases each). This CDR3 comprises 13 residues. Trimming shortened V by 6 bases and J by 4 bases, and 7 bases separated the two germline ends. The CDR3 loop is CASSEGGANVLTF. The CDR3 bases are TGTGCCAGCAGCGAGGGGGGGGCCAACGTCCTGACTTTC.

Many counts were recorded for this clonotype. V and J are TRBV11-2 and TRBJ2-1, with unresolved D. CDR3 length equals 12 residues. CDR1 and CDR2 from the germline V gene are SGHAT and FQNNGV. The V end was cut by 5 bases, the J end by 8 bases, with 10 bases between. CDR3 in DNA: TGTGCCAGCAGCCTTGGAGTGGATGAGCAGTTCTTC. Protein product: CASSLGVDEQFF. Together with reference TRBV11-2 and TRBJ2-1, the CDR3 gives the full variable domain: EAGVAQSPRYKIIEKRQSVAFWCNPISGHATLYWYQQILGQGPKLLIQFQNNGVVDDSQLPKDRFSAERLKGVDSTLKIQPAKLEDSAVYLCASSLGVDEQFFGPGTRLTVL.

This clonotype was seen a few times. The V gene is TRBV18, the J gene TRBJ2-7, with D possibly matching TRBD1 (6 bases). This CDR3 comprises 14 residues. V dropped 5 bases and J dropped 5 bases, with 16 bases sitting between them. CDR1 and CDR2 from the germline V gene are KGHSH and LQKENI. CDR3 in amino acids: CASSIQGPLDEQYF. In DNA, the CDR3 is TGTGCCAGCTCAATACAGGGACCCCTCGACGAGCAGTACTTC. The full variable domain, with the rest looked up from reference TRBV18 and TRBJ2-7, is NAGVMQNPRHLVRRRGQEARLRCSPMKGHSHVYWYRQLPEEGLKFMVYLQKENIIDESGMPKERFSAEFPKEGPSILRIQQVVRGDSAAYFCASSIQGPLDEQYFGPGTRLTVT.

V usage is TRBV28 and J usage is TRBJ2-7, with D possibly being TRBD1 or TRBD2 (5 bases each). Germline assignment: CDR1 MDHEN and CDR2 SYDVKM. The CDR3 has 15 residues. With 5 bases removed from V and 4 bases from J, the gap between germline ends came to 18 bases. CDR3 region: CASSTRRQTLYEQYF. The CDR3, as DNA: TGTGCCAGCAGTACTAGGAGACAGACCCTTTACGAGCAGTACTTC.

The genes are TRBV6-1 and TRBJ1-1, with D unclear. The length of the CDR3 is 14 residues. CDR1 and CDR2 (germline): MNHNS, SASEGT. Trimming removed 6 bases at V and 3 bases at J, with 14 bases between. DNA for the CDR3: TGTGCCAGCAGCGTTTCGGGCCGGGACACTGAAGCTTTCTTT. Its protein product is CASSVSGRDTEAFF.

The chain uses TRBV5-6 and TRBJ1-6, with D hard to call. Germline CDR1 reads SGHDT; CDR2 reads YYEEEE. There are 15 residues in the CDR3. Deletions cut 2 bases from V and 10 bases from J, with 16 bases between. The CDR3 DNA sequence: TGTGCCAGCAGCTTACTACCGGTCTTTGGGTCACCCCTCCACTTT. Translated: CASSLLPVFGSPLHF.

Comment on this clonotype: A much larger clone lies one base from this, so it may be a read error. The chain employs TRBV29-1 and TRBJ2-1; weak D call: TRBD1 (5 bases). CDR3 length: 14 residues. Germline assignment: CDR1 SQVTM and CDR2 ANQGSEA. Trimming took off 6 bases at V and 0 bases at J, with 12 bases between the two ends. Here the CDR3 DNA reads TGCAGCGTAGGGGCGGTCAGCTCCTACAATGAGCAGTTCTTC. Protein product: CSVGAVSSYNEQFF.

This clonotype has at least ten counts. V gene TRBV4-1 combines with J gene TRBJ2-1, with TRBD2 identical over 8 bases. The CDR3 has 17 residues. Germline CDR1 MGHRA, CDR2 YSYEKL. Unmatched junction bases numbered 6, after V lost 0 bases and J lost 2 bases. The DNA of the CDR3 is TGCGCCAGCAGCCAAGAGGGTGGCGGGAGGCCCTACAATGAGCAGTTCTTC. It is translated as CASSQEGGGRPYNEQFF.

The rearrangement uses TRBV11-2 and TRBJ2-1; D not resolved. CDR1 is SGHAT and CDR2 is FQNNGV in the germline V gene. The ends were cut back, 11 bases at V and 5 bases at J, with 13 bases in the middle. This CDR3 is 12 amino acids long. The CDR3 bases are TGTGCCTCAAAAGACGGACACAATGAGCAGTTCTTC. This translates into CASKDGHNEQFF.

This clonotype has ten or more counts. The rearrangement links TRBV7-2 to TRBJ2-7; 9 nucleotides agree with TRBD2. CDR1 is SGHTA and CDR2 is FQGNSA in the germline V gene. V dropped 3 bases and J dropped 7; count of bases not matched to a gene: 7. This CDR3 region has 14 residues. The CDR3 sequence is CASSFIAGDGEQYF. In DNA, the CDR3 is TGTGCCAGCAGCTTTATAGCGGGAGATGGTGAGCAGTACTTC.

This clonotype has ten or more counts. The V call is TRBV12-3 or TRBV12-4, the J call TRBJ2-2; D is unclear. This CDR3 region has 14 residues. V shed 3 bases and J shed 0 bases, with 5 bases lying between them. This CDR3 reads CASSFLSNTGELFF. In DNA, the CDR3 is TGTGCCAGCAGTTTTCTATCGAACACCGGGGAGCTGTTTTTT.

The DNA of the CDR3 is TGCGCCAGCAGCCAAGATTCCCTAGCGGGGGGCGGCACAGATACGCAGTATTTT. Translation: CASSQDSLAGGGTDTQYF. The chain has TRBV4-3 and TRBJ2-3; 11 bases line up with TRBD2. Germline values: CDR1 LGHNA, CDR2 YSLEER. Trimming took 0 bases from V and 1 from J; bases not matched to a gene: 6. CDR3 length: 18 amino acids.

The chain couples TRBV11-2 to TRBJ2-1; D is undetermined. The CDR3 consists of 13 residues. V shed 0 bases and J shed 7 bases, with 7 bases lying between them. Looked up from germline, CDR1 is SGHAT and CDR2 is FQNNGV. The CDR3 DNA follows: TGTGCCAGCAGCTTAGAGGTGGGAAATGAGCAGTTCTTC. Protein product: CASSLEVGNEQFF.

The rearrangement uses TRBV11-3 and TRBJ2-1, with 10 bases lining up with TRBD2. Germline V lookup: CDR1 SGHNT, CDR2 YENEEA. The CDR3 length is 15 residues. V trimming: 5 bases; J trimming: 9 bases; junction bases outside the gene matches: 10. CDR3 DNA: TGTGCCAGCAGCAACTCCATACTAGCGGGAAGTGAGCAGTTCTTC. Amino acid sequence: CASSNSILAGSEQFF.

This clonotype has at least ten counts. The chain has TRBV6-1 and TRBJ2-1; 11 nucleotides match TRBD2. CDR3 length equals 13 residues. Trimming removed 10 bases from V and 6 bases from J; junction bases left unmatched: 5. Germline V gene lookup returns CDR1 MNHNS and CDR2 SASEGT. CDR3 coding DNA: TGTGCCACCATGACTAGCGGGACCAATGAGCAGTTCTTC. Encoded protein: CATMTSGTNEQFF.

The table lists this clonotype with many counts. The V and J genes are TRBV5-1 and TRBJ1-1; perhaps TRBD1 as D (6 bases). CDR3 length: 16 amino acids. Germline assignment: CDR1 SGHRS and CDR2 YFSETQ. V was clipped by 5 bases and J by 1 base, with 18 bases between them. DNA for the CDR3: TGCGCCAGCAGGCCGAACCCGGGACAACAGAACACTGAAGCTTTCTTT. Encoded protein: CASRPNPGQQNTEAFF.

This clonotype was recorded a few times. The gene calls are TRBV12-3 or TRBV12-4 and TRBJ2-5, with TRBD2 matching over 7 bases. CDR3 size: 13 residues. The V and J ends lost 6 bases and 5 bases, in that order; junction bases with no gene match: 6. CDR3 DNA sequence: TGTGCCAGCAGCAGAGCGGGAATGGAGACCCAGTACTTC. Translating it yields CASSRAGMETQYF.

The genes are TRBV28 and TRBJ2-7, with 9 bases identical to TRBD1. With V trimmed by 5 bases and J by 0 bases, 8 bases remained unmatched. The CDR3 contains 16 residues. Per germline, CDR1 MDHEN and CDR2 SYDVKM. CDR3 loop: CASSPWTGDGSYEQYF. CDR3 bases: TGTGCCAGCAGTCCCTGGACAGGGGACGGCTCCTACGAGCAGTACTTC.